The present entry profiles one T cell receptor (beta chain) with its context. It lacks a known antigen. Per-base quality was not reported, and no clone a single base away is much larger than it. These data belong to a study of T cell repertoires in cytomegalovirus infection (dated by TCRdb to the late 2010s). Notes on the research overall: Alongside well-studied HLA-B-restricted epitopes, the peptide stimulations were aimed at recently identified HLA-C-restricted CMV epitopes, whose presentation resists viral immunomodulation. The HLA type of each donor mattered for the analysis, because public TCR beta signatures pointed to carriage of CMV infection along with the matching HLA type.

In the paper's terms, the treatment or condition label means: in vitro stimulation with specific CMV peptide epitopes to enrich CMV-specific T cells. What the research found in general, with its limitations: The ex vivo response was dominated by HLA-C-restricted CMV-specific TCR beta clonotypes, which also provided the single most frequent clonotype in two of eight donors. Cumulative frequency of public TCR beta family members discriminated carriers of CMV infection plus the relevant HLA type in this cohort and an independent approximately 350-donor cohort.

The CDR3 sequence holds 15 residues, the cysteine and phenylalanine included. The sequence is cut down to CDR3 DNA, 45 bases in frame from base 1. The trim is 3 bases for V and 0 bases for J, with a gap of 9 bases between the germline ends. CDR1 LNHDA and CDR2 SQIVND were looked up in the germline V gene (reference sequence). TCRdb records Illumina HiSeq 1500 as the sequencer. TCRdb trimmed the raw reads at Q25, called clones with MiXCR and kept productive beta chains. Each entry is one CDR3 protein sequence, shown with its most common DNA and genes. The sample table records 800,000 to 950,000 distinct CDR3 sequences; over 25% of these occur just once. Clones ranked in the top ten supply roughly an eighth of the sample.

Sample: cultured CD8+ T cells from PBMCs, taken from culture after CMV antigen stimulation. The receptor chain draws on TRBV19 and TRBJ1-5; TRBD1 is a possible D gene, resting on 6 matching bases. This receptor was identified in a human donor in good health (CMV status not recorded). Some clones in this sample may be carry-over from other donors' samples. The bases read TGTGCCAGTAGTATTGGACAGCATAGCAATCAGCCCCAGCATTTT. Its protein product is CASSIGQHSNQPQHF.